Listed below are T cell receptor beta chains from one sample, sequenced in a study of T cells after yellow fever vaccination. TCRdb analysed the 5' RACE reads with MiXCR anew, one entry per CDR3 protein. This sample has 250,000 to 400,000 distinct CDR3 sequences, with roughly 4.3% found just once. Here the sequenced sample was PBMCs, taken 15 days after the yellow fever booster vaccination. These receptors originate from a man younger than 30 who received the YFV17D yellow fever vaccine. Both conserved end residues are part of each CDR3. D genes are given only for firm matches. Not all rows give a size; the values are once, few, many and, for expanded clones, a class.

TRBV7-9	TRBJ2-2	TRBD2	many	TGTGCCAGCTCACCCTTAAGCGGGGCGAACACCGGGGAGCTGTTTTTT	CASSPLSGANTGELFF
TRBV5-6	TRBJ2-5	TRBD1	many	TGTGCCAGCAGCTGGGGGGGACAGGGAGGAGAGACCCAGTACTTC	CASSWGGQGGETQYF
TRBV6-1	TRBJ2-1	TRBD2	few	TGTGCCAGCAGTTCACCGGGACTAGCCTACAATGAGCAGTTCTTC	CASSSPGLAYNEQFF
TRBV7-3	TRBJ2-1	-	many	TGTGCCAGCAGCTTAATCGAGGGCAATGAGCAGTTCTTC	CASSLIEGNEQFF
TRBV7-2	TRBJ2-1	-	many	TGTGCCAGCAGCTTAAGTGGGAATGAGCAGTTCTTC	CASSLSGNEQFF
TRBV5-1	TRBJ2-3	TRBD2	many	TGCGCCAGCAGCTTCTCCGTAACTAGCGGGGTAGCAGATACGCAGTATTTT	CASSFSVTSGVADTQYF
TRBV4-3	TRBJ2-1	-	-	TGCGCCAGCAGCCAAGAGGCGGGGCCAAAAGAGCAGTTCTTC	CASSQEAGPKEQFF
TRBV9	TRBJ2-2	-	many	TGTGCCAGCAATGCAGGGAACACCGGGGAGCTGTTTTTT	CASNAGNTGELFF
TRBV27	TRBJ2-3	TRBD2	-	TGTGCCAGCAGTCCTTTGGGACTAGCGGGGGCAGGGGATACGCAGTATTTT	CASSPLGLAGAGDTQYF
TRBV4-1	TRBJ1-4	TRBD1	many	TGCGCCAGCAGCCAAAACAGGGGGCAGGGGGAAAAACTGTTTTTT	CASSQNRGQGEKLFF
TRBV7-9	TRBJ2-3	-	-	TGTGCCAGCAGCGGGGCTTCAGATACGCAGTATTTT	CASSGASDTQYF
TRBV15	TRBJ1-6	-	many	TGTGCCACCAGCAGGGGGGGGCTGGCGCGGAATTCACCCCTCCACTTT	CATSRGGLARNSPLHF
TRBV7-2	TRBJ1-1	-	many	TGTGCCAGCAGCTTGGACGGGGGCAGGGAAGCTTTCTTT	CASSLDGGREAFF
TRBV7-2	TRBJ2-1	TRBD2	many	TGTGCCAGCAGCCCTGGGGCCGGGGGGGCCGGCTATGAGCAGTTCTTC	CASSPGAGGAGYEQFF
TRBV30	TRBJ2-5	-	-	TGTGCCTGGAGTGTATTGGGTGGGGGGCTTCTGGAGACCCAGTACTTC	CAWSVLGGGLLETQYF
TRBV6-2/TRBV6-3	TRBJ2-7	TRBD2	few	TGTGCCAGCAGTCTAAGCGGGACTACCTACGAGCAGTACTTC	CASSLSGTTYEQYF
TRBV5-1	TRBJ2-1	-	many	TGCGCCAGCAGCTTACCCACGAATGAGCAGTTCTTC	CASSLPTNEQFF
TRBV7-9	TRBJ2-1	-	-	TGTGCCAGCAGCTCCGCCTTGCGGACGGTGGACTACAATGAGCAGTTCTTC	CASSSALRTVDYNEQFF
TRBV5-1	TRBJ2-2	TRBD2	-	TGCGCCAGCAGCCCTGGGACTAGCGGGGGGGCCGGCGGCGGGGAGCTGTTTTTT	CASSPGTSGGAGGGELFF
TRBV12-3/TRBV12-4	TRBJ2-4	-	few	TGTGCCAGCAGCACCAGGACAGTGGGGAACATTCAGTACTTC	CASSTRTVGNIQYF
TRBV5-1	TRBJ2-3	-	few	TGCGCCAGCAGCCGGGAAAGAGCCACAGATACGCAGTATTTT	CASSRERATDTQYF
TRBV4-1	TRBJ2-5	-	many	TGCGCCAGCAGCCAAGATCAAAAGGTCCAAGAGACCCAGTACTTC	CASSQDQKVQETQYF
TRBV5-1	TRBJ1-4	TRBD1	many	TGCGCCAGCAGCGTAGGGACAGGGAGACATGAAAAACTGTTTTTT	CASSVGTGRHEKLFF
TRBV19	TRBJ1-2	-	-	TGTGCCAGTCACAGGGATCAACGTGGCTACACCTTC	CASHRDQRGYTF
TRBV29-1	TRBJ2-1	TRBD2	few	TGCAGCGTTACTAGCGGGGGGGCCATTGAGCAGTTCTTC	CSVTSGGAIEQFF
TRBV5-1	TRBJ2-7	TRBD1	many	TGCGCCAGCAGCAGCTCCGGACAGGGATCCTACGAGCAGTACTTC	CASSSSGQGSYEQYF
TRBV4-2	TRBJ2-1	-	few	TGTGCCAGCAGCCAAGATTTGTTGAGGGATTCCTACAATGAGCAGTTCTTC	CASSQDLLRDSYNEQFF
TRBV20-1	TRBJ2-5	-	many	TGCAGTGCTAGACAGCGGCAAGAGACCCAGTACTTC	CSARQRQETQYF
TRBV13	TRBJ2-5	TRBD1	-	TGTGCCAGCAGGGATCGACAGGGGGACATACAAGAGACCCAGTACTTC	CASRDRQGDIQETQYF
TRBV7-8	TRBJ2-7	-	few	TGTGCCAGCACCGAGGGAGAAACACGCTCCTACGAGCAGTACTTC	CASTEGETRSYEQYF
TRBV12-3/TRBV12-4	TRBJ1-6	-	many	TGTGCCAGCAGTCCAACCCCAATTCAGGGTCGGGCCCTCCACTTT	CASSPTPIQGRALHF
TRBV5-4	TRBJ2-2	-	few	TGTGCCAGCAGCGCCTCCCCCCCCGGGGAGCTGTTTTTT	CASSASPPGELFF
TRBV2	TRBJ1-2	-	-	TGTGCCAGCAGTCCCCTTGGGACAAGCTATGGCTACACCTTC	CASSPLGTSYGYTF
TRBV27	TRBJ1-2	-	-	TGTGCCAGCAGTCGCCGGGGGCAGAACTATGGCTACACCTTC	CASSRRGQNYGYTF
TRBV5-1	TRBJ2-2	TRBD1	few	TGCGCCAGCTTACCGGGGACAGGAGACACCGGGGAGCTGTTTTTT	CASLPGTGDTGELFF
TRBV5-5	TRBJ2-6	-	-	TGTGCCAGCAGCTTCTCGGACTCTGGGGCCAACGTCCTGACTTTC	CASSFSDSGANVLTF
TRBV25-1	TRBJ1-2	TRBD1	few	TGTGCCAGCAGGGACAGGGTTGACCGGCTTGGCTACACCTTC	CASRDRVDRLGYTF
TRBV4-1	TRBJ2-7	-	few	TGCGCCAGCAGCCAAGGGAGGGCGACAGGCGGTAGCTCCTACGAGCAGTACTTC	CASSQGRATGGSSYEQYF
TRBV12-3/TRBV12-4	TRBJ1-5	-	many	TGTGCCAGCAGTTTAGATATTGGGCAGCCCCAGCATTTT	CASSLDIGQPQHF
TRBV4-2	TRBJ2-3	TRBD2	medium-sized	TGTGCCAGCAGCCAAGCACTAGCGGGGGGTACAGATACGCAGTATTTT	CASSQALAGGTDTQYF
TRBV7-9	TRBJ2-2	-	-	TGTGCCAGCAGCCCGGTAGGGGTTTCGACCGGGGAGCTGTTTTTT	CASSPVGVSTGELFF
TRBV3-1	TRBJ2-7	-	many	TGTGCCAGCAGCCAAGGTGGGCTAACCTACGAGCAGTACTTC	CASSQGGLTYEQYF
TRBV3-1	TRBJ1-4	-	many	TGTGCCAGCAGCCGCGTTACTAATGAAAAACTGTTTTTT	CASSRVTNEKLFF
TRBV29-1	TRBJ1-2	-	few	TGCAGCGTTGAATCGGGTAGGGATGGCTACACCTTC	CSVESGRDGYTF
TRBV6-6	TRBJ1-1	-	few	TGTGCCAGCAGTTACCCCTTTAAGAACACTGAAGCTTTCTTT	CASSYPFKNTEAFF
TRBV15	TRBJ2-5	-	many	TGTGCCACCAGCACGGGGGACAGCCAAGAGACCCAGTACTTC	CATSTGDSQETQYF
TRBV12-3/TRBV12-4	TRBJ2-6	-	-	TGTGCCAGCAGTTCCTCCTCGCTCGCCCTCTCTGGGGCCAACGTCCTGACTTTC	CASSSSSLALSGANVLTF
TRBV28	TRBJ2-5	-	many	TGTGCCAGCATGAGGGAGGAAGAGACCCAGTACTTC	CASMREEETQYF
TRBV5-5	TRBJ2-5	-	-	TGTGCCAGCAGCTTGGCCGAAAAACAGGGCATTTTTCTTCGAGAGACCCAGTACTTC	CASSLAEKQGIFLRETQYF
TRBV5-4	TRBJ2-2	-	-	TGTGCCAGCAGCTTGGATTCGAGCACCGGGGAGCTGTTTTTT	CASSLDSSTGELFF
TRBV12-3/TRBV12-4	TRBJ2-3	TRBD2	-	TGTGCCAGCATTTTACTAGCGGGGGTCACAGATACGCAGTATTTT	CASILLAGVTDTQYF
TRBV7-2	TRBJ1-2	-	many	TGTGCCAGCAGCTTCGCGACGGCTAACTATGGCTACACCTTC	CASSFATANYGYTF
TRBV10-3	TRBJ1-5	-	many	TGTGCCATCAGTGAGTCGGGAAATCAGCCCCAGCATTTT	CAISESGNQPQHF
TRBV28	TRBJ2-5	TRBD2	many	TGTGCCAGCACCCCTAGCGGGGGTTTGCAAGAGACCCAGTACTTC	CASTPSGGLQETQYF
TRBV7-9	TRBJ2-5	-	many	TGTGCCAGCAGCCGACGAGAGACCCAGTACTTC	CASSRRETQYF
TRBV6-5	TRBJ2-5	-	-	TGTGCCAGCAGTTACTCGATGGGGGTGGGGAAGACCCAGTACTTC	CASSYSMGVGKTQYF
TRBV11-2	TRBJ2-1	TRBD2	many	TGTGCCAGCAGCTTAGGAGCGGGGGGCTCCTACAATGAGCAGTTCTTC	CASSLGAGGSYNEQFF
TRBV7-8	TRBJ2-3	TRBD1	many	TGTGCCAGCAGCTTACGGACAGGGGTAAAGGATACGCAGTATTTT	CASSLRTGVKDTQYF